These T cell receptor beta chains were read from a single sample in a study of cytomegalovirus exposure and HLA in healthy donors. Sequenced by immunoSEQ multiplex PCR; TCRdb stores in-frame clones only, minus some. Of tens of thousands of clones in the sample, roughly 80% were seen once. The sequencing sample was made of PBMCs. Source of these receptors: a girl aged 2 to 10 in good health and CMV-seropositive. CDR3s include the opening cysteine and the closing phenylalanine or tryptophan. The D gene is left open where the match is weak. Some rows mark clone size as missing; the rest say once, few, many or name a class of expanded clone.

length,V,D,size,J,CDR3,DNA
12,TRBV28,-,-,TRBJ1-1,CASRRGNTEAFF,TGTGCCAGCAGAAGGGGGAACACTGAAGCTTTCTTT
15,TRBV18,TRBD1,-,TRBJ1-1,CASSSWGTGQVEAFF,TGTGCCAGCTCAAGTTGGGGGACAGGCCAGGTTGAAGCTTTCTTT
15,TRBV5-1,-,-,TRBJ2-1,CASGQQGRALDEQFF,TGCGCCAGCGGACAACAGGGCCGAGCTTTAGATGAGCAGTTCTTC
17,TRBV2,-,-,TRBJ1-5,CASRGQIWGRVYQPQHF,TGTGCCAGCAGGGGGCAAATCTGGGGCAGAGTCTATCAGCCCCAGCATTTT
14,TRBV7-2,TRBD1,-,TRBJ2-5,CASSLGQGQETQYF,TGTGCCAGCAGCCTTGGACAGGGCCAAGAGACCCAGTACTTC
13,TRBV2,TRBD1,-,TRBJ1-2,CASSDRGQYGYTF,TGTGCCAGCAGTGATAGGGGACAGTATGGCTACACCTTC
13,TRBV5-8,-,few,TRBJ2-7,CASSSAGFYEQYF,TGTGCCAGCAGCTCCGCAGGGTTCTACGAGCAGTACTTC
15,TRBV28,TRBD2,-,TRBJ2-1,CASRFAGAGYNEQFF,TGTGCCAGCAGATTCGCGGGAGCAGGATACAATGAGCAGTTCTTC
14,TRBV28,-,few,TRBJ1-2,CASRGGAGLYGYTF,TGTGCCAGCAGGGGGGGGGCAGGGTTGTATGGCTACACCTTC
15,TRBV30,-,-,TRBJ2-2,CAWRVLTGNTGELFF,TGTGCCTGGAGAGTCTTGACAGGGAACACCGGGGAGCTGTTTTTT
15,TRBV27,-,once,TRBJ2-2,CASSLFGMESGELFF,TGTGCCAGCAGTTTATTCGGGATGGAGTCCGGGGAGCTGTTTTTT
15,TRBV21-1,-,-,TRBJ2-3,CASKVASGSTDTQYF,-
14,TRBV6-1,TRBD1,few,TRBJ1-1,CASKKTGGTDEAFF,TGTGCCAGCAAAAAGACAGGGGGGACGGATGAAGCTTTCTTT
13,TRBV7-9,-,-,TRBJ1-1,CSSRRQRNTEAFF,TGTTCCAGCAGACGACAGAGGAACACTGAAGCTTTCTTT
12,TRBV6-5,-,few,TRBJ1-1,CASSYSGGEAFF,TGTGCCAGCAGTTACTCAGGGGGTGAAGCTTTCTTT
14,TRBV5-4,-,-,TRBJ2-2,CASSLELVPGELFF,TGTGCCAGCAGCTTGGAACTAGTCCCCGGGGAGCTGTTTTTT
15,TRBV5-1,-,-,TRBJ2-1,CASSDSAARYNEQFF,TGCGCCAGCAGCGATAGCGCCGCGCGGTACAATGAGCAGTTCTTC
14,TRBV4-1,-,-,TRBJ1-1,CASSPFVRSTEAFF,TGCGCCAGCAGCCCCTTCGTGAGGAGCACTGAAGCTTTCTTT
13,TRBV10-1,-,-,TRBJ1-4,CASSVDGNEKLFF,TGCGCCAGCAGTGTTGACGGGAATGAAAAACTGTTTTTT
13,TRBV2,TRBD2,-,TRBJ2-1,CASSEGLAGEQFF,TGTGCCAGCAGTGAAGGGCTAGCGGGAGAGCAGTTCTTC
15,TRBV28,-,-,TRBJ1-4,CASTRGYVTYEKLFF,TGTGCCAGCACCCGGGGTTACGTCACGTATGAAAAACTGTTTTTT
13,TRBV6-1,-,-,TRBJ2-7,CASSRQHGYEQYF,TGTGCCAGCAGTAGACAACATGGCTACGAGCAGTACTTC
17,TRBV4-3,TRBD2,once,TRBJ2-1,CASSLGGSGGLGAEQFF,TGCGCCAGCAGCCTCGGAGGTAGCGGGGGGCTTGGGGCGGAGCAGTTCTTC
14,TRBV7-8,TRBD1,-,TRBJ2-2,CASSPRQGSGELFF,TGTGCCAGCAGCCCACGACAGGGAAGTGGGGAGCTGTTTTTT
15,TRBV28,TRBD1,-,TRBJ1-4,CASNPSGTGAEKLFF,TGTGCCAGCAACCCATCCGGGACAGGGGCTGAAAAACTGTTTTTT
14,TRBV6-5,TRBD1,-,TRBJ1-3,CASTRDSSGNTIYF,TGTGCCAGCACTAGGGACAGCTCTGGAAACACCATATATTTT
14,TRBV27,-,-,TRBJ2-3,CASSFGHSTDTQYF,TGTGCCAGCAGTTTCGGACATAGCACAGATACGCAGTATTTT
16,TRBV29-1,TRBD2,-,TRBJ2-3,CSVEGPTSGSPDTQYF,TGCAGCGTTGAAGGTCCTACTAGCGGGAGCCCAGATACGCAGTATTTT
13,TRBV7-2,-,-,TRBJ2-7,CASTAGAAYEQYF,TGTGCCAGCACCGCGGGGGCCGCCTACGAGCAGTACTTC
13,TRBV7-9,TRBD1,-,TRBJ2-1,CASSPRTGRSQFF,TGTGCCAGCAGCCCTCGGACAGGGAGGTCGCAGTTCTTC
14,TRBV2,-,once,TRBJ1-2,CASSEVEAAYGYTF,TGTGCCAGCAGTGAGGTGGAGGCAGCCTATGGCTACACCTTC
13,TRBV27,-,-,TRBJ1-1,CASSLKGNGEAFF,TGTGCCAGCAGTTTGAAGGGGAACGGTGAAGCTTTCTTT
13,TRBV28,-,-,TRBJ1-2,CASSLSVGRGYTF,TGTGCCAGCAGTTTGTCCGTTGGGCGAGGCTACACCTTC
16,TRBV6-6,TRBD1,-,TRBJ1-2,CASSLSWGQRKYGYTF,TGTGCCAGCAGTTTATCTTGGGGACAGCGTAAATATGGCTACACCTTC
15,TRBV11-2,-,-,TRBJ1-5,CASSLLGTSNQPQHF,TGTGCCAGCAGCTTGCTTGGCACGAGCAATCAGCCCCAGCATTTT
11,TRBV7-9,-,-,TRBJ2-7,CAKRQVYEQYF,TGTGCCAAAAGACAGGTTTACGAGCAGTACTTC
14,TRBV7-6,-,-,TRBJ2-7,CASSLQGYSYEQYF,TGTGCCAGCAGCTTACAGGGGTACTCCTACGAGCAGTACTTC
17,TRBV19,TRBD2,once,TRBJ2-6,CASSWTSGRSGANVLTF,TGTGCCAGTAGCTGGACTAGCGGGAGATCTGGGGCCAACGTCCTGACTTTC
13,TRBV28,-,-,TRBJ2-7,CASNTVADLGPLF,TGTGCCAGCAACACGGTAGCAGACCTGGGTCCGCTCTTC
14,TRBV5-8,TRBD2,few,TRBJ2-3,CASSLVASGATQYF,TGTGCCAGCAGCTTGGTAGCTAGCGGGGCTACGCAGTATTTT